One and the same sample provided the 32 T cell receptor beta chains below, sequenced in a study of OX40 agonist ivuxolimab in advanced cancers. The library was made by the immunoSEQ multiplex PCR assay. As stored in TCRdb, this immuneACCESS dataset retains in-frame rearrangements with V and J assigned. A fraction of the clones does not appear; measured against another copy, unresolved V genes explain less than half of the discrepancy, and the remainder lacks a known reason. Present in this sample are under 50,000 clones, 86% of which were seen just once. The ten largest clones represent 0.38% of the sample. The sample in question was CD4+ or CD8+ T cells sorted from blood, obtained in a trial of the OX40 agonist ivuxolimab. The receptors stem from an adult with an advanced solid tumor such as melanoma, head and neck, liver or kidney cancer.

The CDR3 sequence is CASSSSGTGELFF. The DNA of the CDR3 is TGTGCCAGCAGTTCTAGCGGCACCGGGGAGCTGTTTTTT. This sequence joins TRBV27 and TRBJ2-2; the match to TRBD2 covers 7 bases. Trimming removed 4 bases from V and 4 bases from J; junction bases left unmatched: 0. This CDR3 comprises 13 residues. The V gene's germline CDR1 is MNHEY and CDR2 SMNVEV (reference sequence).

The gene calls are TRBV19 and TRBJ2-3; 11 positions match TRBD2. Trimming at V came to 6 bases and at J to 5 bases, leaving 10 bases not matched to a gene. CDR1 is LNHDA and CDR2 is SQIVND in the germline V gene (reference sequence). The CDR3 runs 16 residues. CDR3 protein: CASSALSGGDEDTQYF. The CDR3, as DNA: TGTGCCAGTAGCGCCCTTAGCGGGGGGGACGAAGATACGCAGTATTTT.

The DNA of the CDR3 is TGTGCCAGCAGCCGGGACAGCAATCAGCCCCAGCATTTT. Its protein product is CASSRDSNQPQHF. J is TRBJ1-5 and V is TRBV5-8, with D possibly matching TRBD1 (5 bases). The CDR3 length is 13 residues. The ends were cut back, 4 bases at V and 1 base at J, with 6 bases in the middle. Germline CDR1 SGHTS, CDR2 YDEGEE.

This clone was seen a few times. V usage is TRBV10-3 and J usage is TRBJ2-1; TRBD1 matches at 9 bases. Losses at the gene ends were 0 bases for V and 6 bases for J; bases not matched to a gene: 0. This CDR3 region has 14 residues. Germline loops: CDR1 ENHRY, CDR2 SYGVKD. CDR3 nucleotides: TGTGCCATCAGTGAGTCGACAGGGGGCAATGAGCAGTTCTTC. This encodes CAISESTGGNEQFF.

This chain links TRBV11-1 with TRBJ2-1; D tentatively reads TRBD1 or TRBD2 (6 bases each). V was shortened by 3 bases and J by 8 bases, with 11 bases between the two germline ends. Per the germline V gene, CDR1 is SGHAT and CDR2 is FQDESV (reference sequence). This CDR3 has 13 residues. The CDR3 loop is CASSFTGGHEQFF. The CDR3 bases are TGTGCCAGCAGCTTCACCGGGGGCCATGAGCAGTTCTTC. The full variable domain, rest sourced from reference TRBV11-1 and TRBJ2-1, is EAEVAQSPRYKITEKSQAVAFWCDPISGHATLYWYRQILGQGPELLVQFQDESVVDDSQLPKDRFSAERLKGVDSTLKIQPAELGDSAMYLCASSFTGGHEQFFGPGTRLTVL.

Concerning this clone itself: Within the sample, other DNA sequences also encode this same CDR3. This chain uses TRBV14 with TRBJ2-5; D gene uncertain. Germline V gene data show CDR1 as SGHDN and CDR2 as FVKESK. This CDR3 contains 14 residues. The V gene lost 1 base and the J gene lost 5 bases, with 11 bases spanning the gap. CDR3 sequence (DNA): TGTGCCAGCAGCCAAGGGGCCAGGTCGGAGACCCAGTACTTC. This gives the protein CASSQGARSETQYF.

The CDR3 reads CASSPWAGGMNTEAFF. In DNA form, the CDR3 reads TGTGCCAGCTCACCATGGGCAGGGGGCATGAACACTGAAGCTTTCTTT. V usage is TRBV18 and J usage is TRBJ1-1; the match to TRBD1 covers 8 bases. Germline V gene lookup returns CDR1 KGHSH and CDR2 LQKENI. The CDR3 loop spans 16 amino acids. With V trimmed by 2 bases and J by 0 bases, 5 bases remained unmatched.

The V call is TRBV7-2, the J call TRBJ1-6; D not certain. CDR1 and CDR2 (germline): SGHTA, FQGNSA. Trimming took off 3 bases at V and 11 bases at J, with 11 bases between the two ends. The CDR3 loop spans 13 amino acids. CDR3 loop: CASSFQVRTPLHF. CDR3 DNA sequence: TGTGCCAGCAGCTTCCAAGTCAGAACACCCCTCCACTTT.

This clone was observed once. This chain connects TRBV6-5 to TRBJ1-4; tentatively, D is TRBD1 (5 bases). The CDR3 spans 14 residues. The germline gives CDR1 MNHEY, CDR2 SVGAGI. With 6 bases removed from V and 2 bases from J, the gap between germline ends came to 10 bases. CDR3 protein: CASSPGATNEKLFF. The DNA of the CDR3 is TGTGCCAGCAGCCCCGGGGCCACTAATGAAAAACTGTTTTTT.

V and J are TRBV10-3 and TRBJ1-5; 8 nucleotides line up with TRBD1. V trimming: 6 bases; J trimming: 3 bases; junction bases outside the gene matches: 7. The CDR3 is 15 residues long. Germline CDR1 and CDR2: ENHRY and SYGVKD. CDR3 sequence reads: CAIRTDRAPNQPQHF. In DNA, the CDR3 is TGTGCCATCAGGACGGACAGGGCCCCCAATCAGCCCCAGCATTTT.

The J gene is TRBJ2-7, the V gene TRBV7-2, with 9 bases that match TRBD1. V dropped 5 bases and J dropped 2; count of bases not matched to a gene: 7. The CDR3 totals 15 residues. Germline V gene lookup returns CDR1 SGHTA and CDR2 FQGNSA. The CDR3 sequence: CASSPQQGAPYEQYF. CDR3 DNA sequence: TGTGCCAGCAGCCCACAACAGGGGGCCCCCTACGAGCAGTACTTC.

The chain couples TRBV18 to TRBJ2-1; the match to TRBD2 covers 7 bases. The germline CDR1 and CDR2 sequences are KGHSH and LQKENI. The ends lost 2 bases at V and 9 bases at J; junction bases unmatched: 10. The CDR3 is 15 amino acids. CDR3 region: CASSPGVAGVGEQFF. CDR3 nucleotides: TGTGCCAGCTCACCAGGGGTAGCGGGCGTGGGTGAGCAGTTCTTC.

V and J are TRBV6-5 and TRBJ2-1; D tentatively fits TRBD1 or TRBD2 (5 bases each). Trimming removed 2 bases at V and 6 bases at J, with 11 bases between. The CDR3 has 14 amino acids. Germline V gene lookup returns CDR1 MNHEY and CDR2 SVGAGI. The CDR3 DNA sequence: TGTGCCAGCAGTTACGGGGACGCAATCAATGAGCAGTTCTTC. Its translation: CASSYGDAINEQFF.

The V call is TRBV19, the J call TRBJ1-1, with TRBD1 matching 9 bases. The CDR3 is 14 residues long. J gave up 4 bases and V 7 bases, and 7 bases lay outside the gene matches. Per the germline V gene, CDR1 is LNHDA and CDR2 is SQIVND (reference sequence). CDR3 coding DNA: TGTGCCAGTATTAACAGGGGGCTGAGCACTGAAGCTTTCTTT. Translation: CASINRGLSTEAFF. Full variable domain (remainder filled in from reference TRBV19 and TRBJ1-1): DGGITQSPKYLFRKEGQNVTLSCEQNLNHDAMYWYRQDPGQGLRLIYYSQIVNDFQKGDIAEGYSVSREKKESFPLTVTSAQKNPTAFYLCASINRGLSTEAFFGQGTRLTVV.

This chain links TRBV4-1 with TRBJ2-4; the match to TRBD1 covers 8 bases. Germline V gene lookup returns CDR1 MGHRA and CDR2 YSYEKL. The CDR3 covers 15 residues. After removal of 8 bases from V and 1 base from J, the junction contained 7 bases not matched to a gene. CDR3 sequence reads: CASGQGGVAKNIQYF. The CDR3 DNA reads TGCGCCAGCGGACAGGGCGGGGTGGCCAAAAACATTCAGTACTTC.

The chain carries TRBV6-5 and TRBJ1-1; D is uncertain. The CDR3 is made up of 16 amino acids. Trimming removed 0 bases from V and 5 bases from J, with 16 bases in between. Germline V gene lookup returns CDR1 MNHEY and CDR2 SVGAGI. The CDR3 DNA reads as TGTGCCAGCAGTTACTCGTTTTCGGGCGCGATAACTGAAGCTTTCTTT. Translating it yields CASSYSFSGAITEAFF.

This clone was found once. V and J are TRBV19 and TRBJ2-7; D not certain. CDR1 and CDR2 from the germline V gene are LNHDA and SQIVND (reference sequence). The CDR3 is 12 amino acids. Between the trimmed V and J ends, which lost 6 bases and 4 bases, there was a span of 10 bases. The DNA of the CDR3 is TGTGCCAGTAGCGCCAGTTGGTACGAGCAGTACTTC. Amino acid sequence: CASSASWYEQYF.

For the CDR3, the DNA is TGTGCCGGCCGAGGGGTCCCCAGAGAGACCCAGTACTTC. Translation: CAGRGVPRETQYF. This chain uses TRBV6-1 with TRBJ2-5, with D perhaps assigned TRBD1 or TRBD2 (5 bases each). Germline values: CDR1 MNHNS, CDR2 SASEGT. The CDR3 is 13 amino acids. The V end lost 11 bases, the J end lost 4 bases, and 17 bases lay between the germline ends.

CDR3 loop: CASNSNNQPQHF. CDR3 DNA sequence: TGTGCCAGCAACTCGAACAATCAGCCCCAGCATTTT. This chain uses TRBV28 with TRBJ1-5; D uncertain. Trimming stripped 7 bases from V and 3 bases from J, with 7 bases between. Germline CDR1 is MDHEN and CDR2 is SYDVKM. The CDR3 has 12 residues. Full variable domain (outside the CDR3, taken from reference TRBV28 and TRBJ1-5): DVKVTQSSRYLVKRTGEKVFLECVQDMDHENMFWYRQDPGLGLRLIYFSYDVKMKEKGDIPEGYSVSREKKERFSLILESASTNQTSMYLCASNSNNQPQHFGDGTRLSIL.

The chain joins TRBV7-2 to TRBJ2-3, with 7 bases identical to TRBD2. The germline V gene has CDR1 SGHTA and CDR2 FQGNSA. V shed 6 bases and J 2 bases; nucleotides not matched to a gene: 8. The CDR3 contains 15 residues. The CDR3, as DNA: TGTGCCAGCAGAAGTGGCGGGAGTGCCACAGATACGCAGTATTTT. This sequence encodes CASRSGGSATDTQYF. Drawing the rest from reference TRBV7-2 and TRBJ2-3, the complete variable domain is GAGVSQSPSNKVTEKGKDVELRCDPISGHTALYWYRQSLGQGLEFLIYFQGNSAPDKSGLPSDRFSAERTGGSVSTLTIQRTQQEDSAVYLCASRSGGSATDTQYFGPGTRLTVL.

The chain carries TRBV10-3 and TRBJ1-5; D is unresolved. Germline lookup yields CDR1 ENHRY and CDR2 SYGVKD. This CDR3 comprises 15 residues. The V gene lost 0 bases and the J gene lost 6 bases, with 12 bases spanning the gap. The CDR3 nucleotides read TGTGCCATCAGTGAGTCGGGCATTACCTCTCAGCCCCAGCATTTT. It yields the protein CAISESGITSQPQHF.

This chain links TRBV18 with TRBJ1-1; 8 nucleotides align to TRBD1. CDR3 length: 15 residues. Trimming at V came to 5 bases and at J to 3 bases, leaving 8 bases not matched to a gene. CDR1 and CDR2 from the germline V gene are KGHSH and LQKENI. For the CDR3, the DNA is TGTGCCAGCTCAACCACGGACAGGGTGGACACTGAAGCTTTCTTT. This translates into CASSTTDRVDTEAFF.

The gene calls are TRBV9 and TRBJ1-1; D gene unclear. V dropped 4 bases and J dropped 0 bases, with 10 bases sitting between them. Germline values: CDR1 SGDLS, CDR2 YYNGEE. The length of the CDR3 is 14 residues. CDR3 coding DNA: TGTGCCAGCAGCCCCTTACAAGTGAACACTGAAGCTTTCTTT. As protein: CASSPLQVNTEAFF.

The gene calls are TRBV5-4 and TRBJ2-5; D is ambiguous. Germline values: CDR1 SGHNT, CDR2 YYREEE (reference sequence). Deletions cut 0 bases from V and 6 bases from J, with 12 bases between. The CDR3 is made up of 14 amino acids. The CDR3 sequence: CASSLEFGGKTQYF. In DNA form, the CDR3 reads TGTGCCAGCAGCTTGGAGTTTGGTGGGAAGACCCAGTACTTC.

The rearrangement links TRBV30 to TRBJ2-7, with unresolved D. The CDR3 extends over 14 amino acids. In germline, CDR1 is GTSNPN, CDR2 SVGIG (reference sequence). Trimming took off 0 bases at V and 0 bases at J, with 9 bases between the two ends. CDR3 in DNA: TGTGCCTGGAGTGTACCAGAGAGCTCCTACGAGCAGTACTTC. Amino acids: CAWSVPESSYEQYF.

This chain connects TRBV28 to TRBJ2-7, with D hard to call. Germline CDR1 and CDR2: MDHEN and SYDVKM. The CDR3 sequence is 12 residues long. Trimming pared 5 bases from V and 5 bases from J, leaving 10 bases between. CDR3 bases: TGTGCCAGCAGTCCACCCAGGCACGAGCAGTACTTC. Translating it yields CASSPPRHEQYF.

The chain links TRBV18 to TRBJ1-5; D is possibly TRBD1 (6 bases). Germline V gene sequence: CDR1 KGHSH, CDR2 LQKENI. The CDR3 is 17 amino acids. Trimming stripped 3 bases from V and 1 base from J, with 16 bases between. This CDR3 is CASSPTVSGVSNQPQHF. In DNA, the CDR3 is TGTGCCAGCTCACCCACCGTGTCAGGGGTAAGCAATCAGCCCCAGCATTTT. The variable domain in full, completed from reference TRBV18 and TRBJ1-5, reads NAGVMQNPRHLVRRRGQEARLRCSPMKGHSHVYWYRQLPEEGLKFMVYLQKENIIDESGMPKERFSAEFPKEGPSILRIQQVVRGDSAAYFCASSPTVSGVSNQPQHFGDGTRLSIL.

V is TRBV5-1 and J is TRBJ2-1, with 9 bases matching TRBD2. V was clipped by 4 bases and J by 0 bases; unmatched bases: 5. Germline assignment: CDR1 SGHRS and CDR2 YFSETQ. There are 16 residues in the CDR3. Written as DNA, the CDR3 is TGCGCCAGCAGCCCTAGCGGGGACCTCTCCTACAATGAGCAGTTCTTC. This codes for CASSPSGDLSYNEQFF.

This clone was seen more than once but under ten times. The chain joins TRBV19 to TRBJ1-6; weak D call: TRBD1 (5 bases). From germline, CDR1 is LNHDA and CDR2 SQIVND (reference sequence). Trimming left V 5 bases short and J 4 bases short, with 12 bases between. The CDR3 spans 15 residues. The DNA for the CDR3 is TGTGCCAGTAGTGAAGGGGCGGGTTATAATTCACCCCTCCACTTT. It yields the protein CASSEGAGYNSPLHF.

The CDR3 DNA reads TGTGCCAGCAGTTACGTCTTGGGGGGCAGCTCCTACGAGCAGTACTTC. As protein: CASSYVLGGSSYEQYF. This rearrangement joins TRBV6-5 to TRBJ2-7; D is possibly TRBD1 or TRBD2 (6 bases each). The germline V and J ends were trimmed by 2 bases and 0 bases, with 14 bases remaining between them. Per the germline V gene, CDR1 is MNHEY and CDR2 is SVGAGI. The CDR3 runs 16 residues.

This chain uses TRBV18 with TRBJ1-2; 7 positions match TRBD1. This CDR3 region has 15 residues. Germline values: CDR1 KGHSH, CDR2 LQKENI. V lost 3 bases, J lost 5 bases, and 9 bases stayed unmatched. CDR3 amino acids: CASSPGVDRAYGYTF. The CDR3 nucleotides read TGTGCCAGCTCACCGGGGGTCGACAGGGCTTATGGCTACACCTTC.

This chain uses TRBV6-1 with TRBJ2-5, with 8 bases that match TRBD2. Germline loops: CDR1 MNHNS, CDR2 SASEGT. J gave up 0 bases and V 2 bases, and 11 bases lay outside the gene matches. CDR3 length: 18 residues. CDR3 sequence (DNA): TGTGCCAGCAGTGAAAGTCCCCACGAGCGGGGGTACCAAGAGACCCAGTACTTC. Its protein product is CASSESPHERGYQETQYF.